A single sample gave rise to the 3 T cell receptor beta chains below, sequenced in a study of blood T cell repertoires in COVID-19. The repertoire was sequenced with immunoSEQ multiplex PCR; TCRdb's copy has only in-frame clones and lacks some. The repertoire has 40,000 or so clones, about 82% of them found once; the top ten carry roughly 5.2%. The sample consisted of peripheral blood. The receptors shown here come from a man aged 45-65 years with active COVID-19.

V usage is TRBV19 and J usage is TRBJ2-2; a weak D match, TRBD2 (5 bases). V was pared by 0 bases and J by 6 bases, with 14 bases between. CDR1 is LNHDA and CDR2 is SQIVND in the germline V gene (reference sequence). The CDR3 has 16 residues. This CDR3 is CASSIDLPFGAGELFF. The CDR3 DNA follows: TGTGCCAGTAGTATAGATCTCCCCTTCGGGGCCGGGGAGCTGTTTTTT.

The gene calls are TRBV24-1 and TRBJ2-1; D gene unclear. The CDR3 has 14 amino acids. In germline, CDR1 is KGHDR, CDR2 SFDVKD. V was pared by 2 bases and J by 0 bases, with 4 bases between. CDR3 DNA sequence: TGTGCCACCAGTGATTATAACTCCTACAATGAGCAGTTCTTC. The encoded protein is CATSDYNSYNEQFF.

The chain employs TRBV7-2 and TRBJ1-2, with 7 bases aligning to TRBD1. Germline values: CDR1 SGHTA, CDR2 FQGNSA. The V segment lost 1 base and the J segment 5 bases; nucleotides outside the gene matches: 4. The CDR3 is 14 residues long. CDR3 sequence: CASSLVLTGYGYTF. The CDR3 bases are TGTGCCAGCAGCTTAGTACTGACAGGGTATGGCTACACCTTC.